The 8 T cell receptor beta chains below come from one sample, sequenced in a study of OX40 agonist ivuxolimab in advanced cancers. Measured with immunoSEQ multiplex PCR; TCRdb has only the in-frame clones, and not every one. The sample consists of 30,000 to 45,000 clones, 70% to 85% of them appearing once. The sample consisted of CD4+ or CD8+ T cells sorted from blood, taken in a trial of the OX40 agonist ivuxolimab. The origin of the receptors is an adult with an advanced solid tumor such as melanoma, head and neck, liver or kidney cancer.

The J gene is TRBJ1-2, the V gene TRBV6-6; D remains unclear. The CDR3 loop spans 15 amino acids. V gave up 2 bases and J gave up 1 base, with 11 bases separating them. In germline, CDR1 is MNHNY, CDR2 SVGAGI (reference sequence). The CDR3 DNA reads TGTGCCAGCAGTTACCTTGGACGGGGTAACTATGGCTACACCTTC. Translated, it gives CASSYLGRGNYGYTF.

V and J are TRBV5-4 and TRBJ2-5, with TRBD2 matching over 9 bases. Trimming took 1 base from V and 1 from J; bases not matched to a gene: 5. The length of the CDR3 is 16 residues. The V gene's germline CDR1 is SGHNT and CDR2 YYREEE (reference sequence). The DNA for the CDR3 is TGTGCCAGCAGCTTGCCGCTAGCGGGGACCCAAGAGACCCAGTACTTC. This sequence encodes CASSLPLAGTQETQYF.

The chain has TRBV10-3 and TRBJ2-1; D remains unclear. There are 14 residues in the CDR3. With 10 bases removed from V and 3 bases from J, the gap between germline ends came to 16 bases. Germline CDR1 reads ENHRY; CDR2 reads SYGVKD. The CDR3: CATNDRQVYNEQFF. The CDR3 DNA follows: TGTGCCACCAATGATAGACAAGTCTACAATGAGCAGTTCTTC.

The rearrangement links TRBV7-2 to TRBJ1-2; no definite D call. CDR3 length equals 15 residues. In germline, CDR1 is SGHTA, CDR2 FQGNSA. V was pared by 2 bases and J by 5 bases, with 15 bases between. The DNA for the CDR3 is TGTGCCAGCAGCTTACATGGTGAAATCCTTTATGGCTACACCTTC. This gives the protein CASSLHGEILYGYTF.

This chain's CDR3 is CASSSTDRGLNEQYF. As DNA, the CDR3 is TGTGCCAGCAGCTCCACCGACAGGGGACTGAACGAGCAGTACTTC. The chain uses TRBV11-2 and TRBJ2-7; 8 positions agree with TRBD1. CDR3 size: 15 residues. Germline CDR1 is SGHAT and CDR2 is FQNNGV. Losses at the gene ends were 4 bases for V and 5 bases for J; bases not matched to a gene: 10.

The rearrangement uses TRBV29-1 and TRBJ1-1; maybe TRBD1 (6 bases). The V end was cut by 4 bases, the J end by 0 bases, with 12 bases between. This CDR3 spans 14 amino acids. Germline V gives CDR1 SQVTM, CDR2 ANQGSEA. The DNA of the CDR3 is TGCAGCGTTGGCAGGGGCGAGATGAACACTGAAGCTTTCTTT. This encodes CSVGRGEMNTEAFF.

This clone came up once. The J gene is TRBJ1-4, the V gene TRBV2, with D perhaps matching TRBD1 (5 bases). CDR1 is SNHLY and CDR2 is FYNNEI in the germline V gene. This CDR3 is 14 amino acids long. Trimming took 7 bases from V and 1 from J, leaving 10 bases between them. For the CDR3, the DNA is TGTGCCAGCAACTACGGGGGAACTAATGAAAAACTGTTTTTT. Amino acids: CASNYGGTNEKLFF. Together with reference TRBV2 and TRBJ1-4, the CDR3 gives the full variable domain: EPEVTQTPSHQVTQMGQEVILRCVPISNHLYFYWYRQILGQKVEFLVSFYNNEISEKSEIFDDQFSVERPDGSNFTLKIRSTKLEDSAMYFCASNYGGTNEKLFFGSGTQLSVL.

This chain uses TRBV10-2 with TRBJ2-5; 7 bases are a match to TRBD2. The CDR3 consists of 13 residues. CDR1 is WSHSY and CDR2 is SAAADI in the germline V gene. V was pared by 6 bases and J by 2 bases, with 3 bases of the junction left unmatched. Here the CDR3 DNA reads TGCGCCAGCAGGCCAGCGGGGCAAGAGACCCAGTACTTC. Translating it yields CASRPAGQETQYF.